This entry lists 5 T cell receptor beta chains sequenced from one sample in a study of shared clonotypes between healthy human individuals. The method was immunoSEQ multiplex PCR; TCRdb's version includes in-frame clones alone and lacks a portion of them. The sample contains millions of clones, around nine tenths of which appear only once. Sequencing was done on a sample of naive CD4+ T cells sorted from blood. Subset reported: CD45RA+ positively selected. These receptors were collected from a man aged 18 to 35 in good health.

The chain joins TRBV5-5 to TRBJ1-3, with D uncertain. Germline assignment: CDR1 SGHKS and CDR2 YYEKEE (reference sequence). Trimming left V 4 bases short and J 2 bases short, with 13 bases between. The CDR3 consists of 15 residues. The DNA for the CDR3 is TGTGCCAGCAGCCTAGGACGGAATACTGGAAACACCATATATTTT. This gives the protein CASSLGRNTGNTIYF.

V is TRBV2 and J is TRBJ2-2, with D possibly being TRBD2 (6 bases). This CDR3 has 15 residues. Trimming stripped 1 base from V and 2 bases from J, with 8 bases between. Per germline, CDR1 SNHLY and CDR2 FYNNEI. The CDR3 sequence: CASSEGLGNTGELFF. The CDR3 DNA sequence: TGTGCCAGCAGTGAAGGACTAGGTAACACCGGGGAGCTGTTTTTT.

The chain combines TRBV7-2 with TRBJ2-7; D perhaps matches TRBD2 (6 bases). CDR1 SGHTA and CDR2 FQGNSA come from the germline V gene. This CDR3 is built from 13 residues. Trimming removed 5 bases at V and 3 bases at J, with 11 bases between. Written as DNA, the CDR3 is TGTGCCAGCAGCGTGGGACTGAACTACGAGCAGTACTTC. Residues: CASSVGLNYEQYF.

This chain uses TRBV10-1 with TRBJ2-3; D may be TRBD1 or TRBD2 (6 bases each). The V end was cut by 0 bases, the J end by 3 bases, with 13 bases between. The CDR3 has 16 amino acids. Germline values: CDR1 WNHNN, CDR2 SYGVQD (reference sequence). In DNA form, the CDR3 reads TGCGCCAGCAGTGAGTCGGGGGGCAAAACTACAGATACGCAGTATTTT. This sequence encodes CASSESGGKTTDTQYF.

A word on this clone: This sample includes further DNA sequences coding for the same CDR3. The chain links TRBV7-2 to TRBJ2-7; the D gene is possibly TRBD1 (6 bases). The CDR3 loop spans 15 amino acids. Germline V lookup: CDR1 SGHTA, CDR2 FQGNSA. V lost 1 base and J 0 bases, leaving 10 bases between the germline ends. CDR3 region: CASSLGTGISYEQYF. The CDR3 nucleotides read TGTGCCAGCAGCTTAGGAACAGGGATCTCCTACGAGCAGTACTTC.